The clone carrying this TCR beta chain has only a few counts. The antigen remains undetermined. The sample is drawn from a study of cytomegalovirus exposure and HLA in healthy donors. Study outcomes and limitations: Later, an analysis showed that TCR beta chains associated with HLA were more clonally expanded than others that were equally common. CMV serostatus was the only recorded immune exposure for donors.

The PCR was carried out with 60 Vbeta primers and 13 Jbeta primers. Per the study methods: Approximately 9.9 million of 80 million to 85 million unique TCR beta chains were shared, per a later count. TCRdb keeps only in-frame clones here, not all; method: immunoSEQ multiplex PCR. V and J calls and clone size follow that table, whereas D and trimming were derived from the DNA. The sample consists of about 150,000 clones, around 10% of them appearing once. The donors (healthy individuals) were bone marrow donors. This CDR3 contains 15 residues. With 5 bases removed from V and 0 bases from J, the gap between germline ends came to 14 bases. The germline V gene encodes CDR1 MNHEY and CDR2 SMNVEV (reference sequence).

The V gene is TRBV27, the J gene TRBJ2-7; D unclear. Sequenced: PBMCs. This sequence originates from a male donor in good health and CMV-seronegative. For the CDR3, the DNA is TGTGCCAGCAGTCCCAATGTACAGAGCTCCTACGAGCAGTACTTC. Protein sequence: CASSPNVQSSYEQYF.